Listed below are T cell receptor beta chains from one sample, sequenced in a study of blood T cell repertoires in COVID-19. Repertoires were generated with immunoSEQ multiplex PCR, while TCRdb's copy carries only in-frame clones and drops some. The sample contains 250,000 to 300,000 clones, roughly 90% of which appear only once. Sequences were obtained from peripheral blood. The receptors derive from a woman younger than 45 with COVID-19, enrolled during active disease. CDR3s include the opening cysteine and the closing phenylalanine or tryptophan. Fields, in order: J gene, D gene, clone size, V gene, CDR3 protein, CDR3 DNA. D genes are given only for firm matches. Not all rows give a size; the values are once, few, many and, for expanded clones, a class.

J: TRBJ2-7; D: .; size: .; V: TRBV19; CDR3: CASSMRAALSYEQYF; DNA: TGTGCCAGTAGTATGCGGGCAGCCCTCTCCTACGAGCAGTACTTC
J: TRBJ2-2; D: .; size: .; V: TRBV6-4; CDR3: CASSEGADTGELFF; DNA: TGTGCCAGCAGTGAAGGGGCCGACACCGGGGAGCTGTTTTTT
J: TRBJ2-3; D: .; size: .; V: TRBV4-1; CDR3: CASSQAGLPPDTQYF; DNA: TGCGCCAGCAGCCAAGCGGGACTCCCCCCAGATACGCAGTATTTT
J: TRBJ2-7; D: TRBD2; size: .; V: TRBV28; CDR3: CASSQHSGGNYEQYF; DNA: TGTGCCAGCAGTCAACATAGCGGGGGGAACTACGAGCAGTACTTC
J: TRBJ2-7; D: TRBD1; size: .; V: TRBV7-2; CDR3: CASSLPDRGVYEQYF; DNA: TGTGCCAGCAGCTTACCCGACAGGGGGGTCTACGAGCAGTACTTC
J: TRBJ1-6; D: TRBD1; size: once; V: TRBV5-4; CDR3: CASSLFPGGSSSYNSPLHF; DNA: TGTGCCAGCAGCTTGTTCCCAGGGGGGTCGAGCTCCTATAATTCACCCCTCCACTTT
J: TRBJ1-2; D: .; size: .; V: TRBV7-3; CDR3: CASSPNAGDGYTF; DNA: TGTGCCAGCAGCCCTAACGCCGGGGATGGCTACACCTTC
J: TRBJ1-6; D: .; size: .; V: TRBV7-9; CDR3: CATRDTEYNSPLHF; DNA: TGTGCCACCAGGGACACGGAGTATAATTCACCCCTCCACTTT
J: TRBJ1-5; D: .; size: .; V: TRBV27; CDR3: CASSLSYRVQPQHF; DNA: TGTGCCAGCAGTTTATCCTACAGGGTTCAGCCCCAGCATTTT
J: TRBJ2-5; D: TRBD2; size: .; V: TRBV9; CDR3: CASSRTSGQETQYF; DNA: TGTGCCAGCAGCAGGACTAGCGGCCAAGAGACCCAGTACTTC
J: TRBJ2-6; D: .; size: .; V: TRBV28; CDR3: CASSLLTGSGANVLTF; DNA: TGTGCCAGCAGTTTATTAACAGGGAGCGGGGCCAACGTCCTGACTTTC
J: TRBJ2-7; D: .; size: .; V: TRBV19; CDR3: CASSIRGVSSYEQYF; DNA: TGTGCCAGTAGTATTCGCGGCGTCAGCTCCTACGAGCAGTACTTC
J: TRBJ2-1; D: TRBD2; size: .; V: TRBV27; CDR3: CASSLSKLAGVNEQFF; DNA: TGTGCCAGCAGTTTATCGAAACTAGCGGGAGTCAATGAGCAGTTCTTC
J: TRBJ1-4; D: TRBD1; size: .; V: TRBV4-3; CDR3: CASSQLLDRGNEKLFF; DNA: TGCGCCAGCAGCCAACTCCTGGACAGGGGTAATGAAAAACTGTTTTTT